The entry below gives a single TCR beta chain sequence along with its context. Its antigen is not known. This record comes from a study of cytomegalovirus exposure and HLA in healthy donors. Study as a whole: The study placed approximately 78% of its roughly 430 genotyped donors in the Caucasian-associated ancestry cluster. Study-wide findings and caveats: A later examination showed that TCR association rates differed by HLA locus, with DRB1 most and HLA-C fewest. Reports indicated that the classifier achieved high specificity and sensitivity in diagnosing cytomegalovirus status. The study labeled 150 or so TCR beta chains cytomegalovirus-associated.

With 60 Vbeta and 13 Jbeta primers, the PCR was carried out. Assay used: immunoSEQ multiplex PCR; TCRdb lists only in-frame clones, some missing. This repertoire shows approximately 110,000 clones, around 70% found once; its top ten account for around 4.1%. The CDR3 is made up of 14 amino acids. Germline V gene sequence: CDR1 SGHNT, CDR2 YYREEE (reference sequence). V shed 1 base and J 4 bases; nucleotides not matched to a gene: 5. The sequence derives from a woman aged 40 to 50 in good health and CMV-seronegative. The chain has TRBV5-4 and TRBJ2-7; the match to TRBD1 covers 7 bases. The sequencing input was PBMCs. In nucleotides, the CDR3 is TGTGCCAGCAGCTTGACAGGGGCGATATACGAGCAGTACTTC. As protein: CASSLTGAIYEQYF.